Below are 15 T cell receptor beta chains sequenced from a single sample in a study of molecular identifiers for immune sequencing clone quantification. MiXCR, run by TCRdb on the PCR reads, gives a single entry per CDR3 protein. The data contain roughly 300,000 distinct CDR3 sequences, 24% of them singletons. Material for sequencing was naive CD8+ T cells from blood, with Jurkat cell RNA spiked in. Subset specified: FACS-sorted CD8+CD4-CCR7+CD45RA+ naive T cells. These receptor sequences come from a human donor in good health. Some libraries in this study had Jurkat cell RNA spiked in.

About this clonotype: Given a much more abundant clone one base away, this may be a read error. The chain joins TRBV25-1 to TRBJ2-5, with D uncertain. Germline CDR1 is MGHDK and CDR2 is SYGVNS. CDR3 length: 14 amino acids. Trimming removed 2 bases from V and 2 bases from J, with 9 bases in between. The CDR3 reads CASSERFSQETQYF. The DNA of the CDR3 is TGTGCCAGCAGTGAACGTTTCAGTCAAGAGACCCAGTACTTC. Variable domain in full (rest from reference TRBV25-1 and TRBJ2-5): EADIYQTPRYLVIGTGKKITLECSQTMGHDKMYWYQQDPGMELHLIHYSYGVNSTEKGDLSSESTVSRIRTEHFPLTLESARPSHTSQYLCASSERFSQETQYFGPGTRLLVL.

This clonotype was counted a few times. The chain uses TRBV21-1 and TRBJ1-3; no check of the table's D call, TRBD1, against the DNA was made. TRBV21-1 is tagged as a pseudogene. The CDR3 totals 15 residues. This CDR3 is CASSKTGTAGNTIYF. In DNA form, the CDR3 reads TGTGCCAGCAGCAAGACAGGGACAGCTGGAAACACCATATATTTT.

This clonotype appeared once. The gene calls are TRBV20-1 and TRBJ1-4, with TRBD1 matching 8 bases. The CDR3 contains 16 residues. The V and J ends lost 0 bases and 8 bases, in that order; junction bases with no gene match: 11. Germline assignment: CDR1 DFQATT and CDR2 SNEGSKA (reference sequence). Written as DNA, the CDR3 is TGCAGTGCTAGAGACTTTCTACAGGGGGGTGAGGAAAAACTGTTTTTT. Amino acids: CSARDFLQGGEEKLFF.

This chain uses TRBV19 with TRBJ2-3; maybe TRBD1 (5 bases). There are 15 residues in the CDR3. Germline V gene data show CDR1 as LNHDA and CDR2 as SQIVND (reference sequence). Trimming took 5 bases from V and 0 from J, leaving 12 bases between them. CDR3 nucleotides: TGTGCCAGTAGTCAAGGGGCCAGGAGCACAGATACGCAGTATTTT. The encoded protein is CASSQGARSTDTQYF.

This clonotype was counted at least ten times. The chain is built from TRBV12-3 or TRBV12-4 and TRBJ2-1; 8 bases are a match to TRBD1. The CDR3 consists of 13 residues. Trimming took 6 bases from V and 10 from J; bases not matched to a gene: 8. The CDR3 loop reads CASRKTGGSEQFF. The CDR3 coding sequence is TGTGCCAGCAGAAAAACAGGGGGTTCGGAGCAGTTCTTC.

The chain links TRBV20-1 to TRBJ2-7, with TRBD1 matching over 7 bases. The germline V gene encodes CDR1 DFQATT and CDR2 SNEGSKA (reference sequence). The CDR3 is made up of 16 amino acids. With V trimmed by 5 bases and J by 4 bases, 17 bases remained unmatched. The CDR3 loop reads CSAHPRDSSPGYEQYF. In DNA, the CDR3 is TGCAGTGCTCACCCCCGGGACAGTTCCCCAGGGTACGAGCAGTACTTC.

This clonotype was picked up many times. This chain joins TRBV20-1 and TRBJ2-7, with D possibly matching TRBD1 (5 bases). This CDR3 is built from 12 residues. Per the germline V gene, CDR1 is DFQATT and CDR2 is SNEGSKA (reference sequence). V lost 1 base and J 3 bases, leaving 7 bases between the germline ends. The DNA for the CDR3 is TGCAGTGCTAGAGGGCAGGGCTACGAGCAGTACTTC. It specifies CSARGQGYEQYF.

Comment on this clonotype: Since a much larger clone is just one base distant, this may be a read error. The rearrangement links TRBV28 to TRBJ2-2, with TRBD2 as a possible D gene (7 bases). CDR1 and CDR2 from the germline V gene are MDHEN and SYDVKM. This CDR3 has 16 residues. CDR3 residues: CASSSPVWGQSGELLF. The CDR3 DNA reads TGTGCCAGCAGTTCACCGGTTTGGGGGCAGAGCGGGGAGCTGCTTTTT.

Details on this clonotype: A read error may be the cause here, since a much bigger clone is one base away. This sequence joins TRBV14 and TRBJ2-2, with D possibly matching TRBD2 (5 bases). The germline gives CDR1 SGHDN, CDR2 FVKESK. The CDR3 spans 15 residues. CDR3 coding DNA: TGTGCCAGCAGCCTAGCGACTACGAACACCGAGGAGCTGTTTTTT. Its protein product is CASSLATTNTEELFF. Combining the CDR3 with reference TRBV14 and TRBJ2-2 gives the whole variable domain EAGVTQFPSHSVIEKGQTVTLRCDPISGHDNLYWYRRVMGKEIKFLLHFVKESKQDESGMPNNRFLAERTGGTYSTLKVQPAELEDSGVYFCASSLATTNTEELFFGEGSRLTVL.

For this clonotype: This sequence may be a read error, since a much larger clone differs from it by one base. Likely a read error: the CDR3 ends without its conserved phenylalanine or tryptophan. The genes are TRBV5-3 and TRBJ1-1, with a weak D call TRBD1 (6 bases). TRBV5-3 is sorted into the ORF group, with uncertain function. Trimming pared 8 bases from V and 4 bases from J, leaving 21 bases between. The CDR3 has 15 amino acids. CDR3: CASIDRPSAGTEAFS. CDR3 DNA: TGTGCCAGCATCGACAGGCCCTCGGCGGGCACTGAAGCTTTCTCT.

The rearrangement joins TRBV4-1 to TRBJ1-5; D unresolved. Per the germline V gene, CDR1 is MGHRA and CDR2 is YSYEKL. V was pared by 1 base and J by 5 bases, with 6 bases between. This CDR3 has 13 amino acids. CDR3 sequence (DNA): TGCGCCAGCAGCCAAGTCGGGGATCAGCCCCAGCATTTT. Amino acid sequence: CASSQVGDQPQHF.

This clonotype was recorded many times. V usage is TRBV28 and J usage is TRBJ2-1, with D uncertain. Per germline, CDR1 MDHEN and CDR2 SYDVKM. This CDR3 spans 15 amino acids. V was pared by 4 bases and J by 6 bases, with 16 bases between. CDR3 sequence: CASSYRGPVSNEQFF. Written as DNA, the CDR3 is TGTGCCAGCAGTTACCGCGGCCCGGTAAGCAATGAGCAGTTCTTC.

With regard to this clonotype: A much bigger clone sits one base away, suggesting this may be a read error. The chain couples TRBV28 to TRBJ1-5; no firm D call. Trimming removed 4 bases at V and 5 bases at J, with 18 bases between. This CDR3 region has 16 residues. CDR1 MDHEN and CDR2 SYDVKM come from the germline V gene. The CDR3 nucleotides are TGTGCCAGCAGTTCCCACGACCCGTATCTCCATCAGCCCCAGCATTTT. It encodes CASSSHDPYLHQPQHF.

Note on this clonotype: Given a much more abundant clone one base away, this may be a read error. The CDR3 DNA sequence: TGTGCCAGCAGCCTCCCTCAGGGGATGGGCACTGAAGCTCTCTTT. Translating gives CASSLPQGMGTEALF. V is TRBV6-2 or TRBV6-3 and J is TRBJ1-1, with D perhaps matching TRBD1 (6 bases). CDR3 size: 15 residues. Germline-derived CDR1 and CDR2 are MNHEY and SVGEGT.

This clonotype showed up many times. The chain carries TRBV29-1 and TRBJ2-1, with a weak D call TRBD2 (6 bases). CDR1 and CDR2 (germline): SQVTM, ANQGSEA. V was shortened by 3 bases and J by 9 bases, with 15 bases between the two germline ends. The CDR3 is made up of 13 amino acids. The CDR3 protein is CSVEDRTIGEQFF. The CDR3 region has the DNA TGCAGCGTTGAGGACCGGACTATCGGTGAGCAGTTCTTC.